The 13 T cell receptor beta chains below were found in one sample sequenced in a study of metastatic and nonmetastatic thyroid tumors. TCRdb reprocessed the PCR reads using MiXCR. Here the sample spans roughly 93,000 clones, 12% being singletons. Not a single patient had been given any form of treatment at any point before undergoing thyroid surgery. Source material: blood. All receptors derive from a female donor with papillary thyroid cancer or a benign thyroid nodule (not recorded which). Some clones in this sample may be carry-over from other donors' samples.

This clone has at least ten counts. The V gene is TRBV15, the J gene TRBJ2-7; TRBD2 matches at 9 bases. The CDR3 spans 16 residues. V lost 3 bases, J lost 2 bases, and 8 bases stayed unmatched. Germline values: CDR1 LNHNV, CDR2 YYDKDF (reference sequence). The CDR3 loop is CATSRGRRLAAYEQYF. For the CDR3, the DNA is TGTGCCACCAGCAGGGGCCGGAGACTAGCGGCCTACGAGCAGTACTTC.

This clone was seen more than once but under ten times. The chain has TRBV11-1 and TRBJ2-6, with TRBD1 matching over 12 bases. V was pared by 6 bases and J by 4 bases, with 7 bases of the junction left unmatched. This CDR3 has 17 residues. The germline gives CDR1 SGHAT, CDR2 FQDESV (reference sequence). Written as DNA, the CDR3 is TGTGCCAGCAGGCCGGGACAGGGGGCATCAGGGGCCAACGTCCTGACTTTC. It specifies CASRPGQGASGANVLTF.

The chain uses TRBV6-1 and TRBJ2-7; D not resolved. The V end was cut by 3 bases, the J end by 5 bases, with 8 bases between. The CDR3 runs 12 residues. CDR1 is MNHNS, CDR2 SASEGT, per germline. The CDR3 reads CASSDFVHEQYF. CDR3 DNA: TGTGCCAGCAGTGATTTCGTACACGAGCAGTACTTC.

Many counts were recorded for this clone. CDR3 protein: CASSLWGRGTDTQYF. The CDR3, as DNA: TGTGCCAGCAGTTTATGGGGGCGCGGCACAGATACGCAGTATTTT. V gene TRBV28 combines with J gene TRBJ2-3; a possible D gene is TRBD1 (5 bases). In germline, CDR1 is MDHEN, CDR2 SYDVKM. Trimming took 0 bases from V and 1 from J, leaving 8 bases between them. This CDR3 contains 15 residues.

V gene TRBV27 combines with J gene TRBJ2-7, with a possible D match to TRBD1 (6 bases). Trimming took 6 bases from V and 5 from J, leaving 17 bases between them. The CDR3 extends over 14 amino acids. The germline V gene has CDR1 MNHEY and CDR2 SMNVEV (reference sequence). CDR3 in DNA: TGTGCCAGCAGCACATCCGACAGGCTCCACGAGCAGTACTTC. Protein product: CASSTSDRLHEQYF.

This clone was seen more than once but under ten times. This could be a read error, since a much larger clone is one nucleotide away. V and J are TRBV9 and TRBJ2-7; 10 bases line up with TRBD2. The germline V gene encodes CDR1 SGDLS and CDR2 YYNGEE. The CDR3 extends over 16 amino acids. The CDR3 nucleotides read TGTGCCGGCAGCGTAGATGCTAGCGGGAGATTCTACGAGCAGTACTTC. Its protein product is CAGSVDASGRFYEQYF.

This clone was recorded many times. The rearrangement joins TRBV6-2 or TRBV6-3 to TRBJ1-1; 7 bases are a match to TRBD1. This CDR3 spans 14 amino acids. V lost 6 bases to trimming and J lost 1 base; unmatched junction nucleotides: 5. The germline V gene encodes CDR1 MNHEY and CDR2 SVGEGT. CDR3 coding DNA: TGTGCCAGCAGGCCGGGACAGAGGAACACTGAAGCTTTCTTT. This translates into CASRPGQRNTEAFF.

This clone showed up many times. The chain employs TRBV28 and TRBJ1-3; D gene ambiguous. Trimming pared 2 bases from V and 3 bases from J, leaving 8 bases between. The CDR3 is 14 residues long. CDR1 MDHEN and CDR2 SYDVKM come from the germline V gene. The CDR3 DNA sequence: TGTGCCAGCAGTTTAGATACTGGTGGAAACACCATATATTTT. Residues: CASSLDTGGNTIYF.

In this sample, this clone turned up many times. The CDR3 DNA reads as TGTGCCAGCAGCTTGGCGGGGGTAGGCGAGACCCAGTACTTC. It is translated as CASSLAGVGETQYF. V is TRBV5-6 and J is TRBJ2-5; TRBD2 is a possible D gene (6 bases). Per germline, CDR1 SGHDT and CDR2 YYEEEE. V lost 0 bases, J lost 5 bases, and 11 bases lay in between. This CDR3 is 14 amino acids long.

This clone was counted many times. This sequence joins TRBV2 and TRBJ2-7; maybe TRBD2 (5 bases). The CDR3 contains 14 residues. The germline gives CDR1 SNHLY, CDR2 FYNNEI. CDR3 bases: TGTGCAAGTAAGGGAGACTTGAGCTCCTACGAGCAGTACTTC. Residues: CASKGDLSSYEQYF.

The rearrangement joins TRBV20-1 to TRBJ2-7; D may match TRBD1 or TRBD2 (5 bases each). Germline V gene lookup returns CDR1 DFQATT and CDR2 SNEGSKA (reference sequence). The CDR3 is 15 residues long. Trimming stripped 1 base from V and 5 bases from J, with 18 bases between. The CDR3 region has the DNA TGCAGTGCTAGAGGGATGATCGGGGCAACCCACGAGCAGTACTTC. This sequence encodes CSARGMIGATHEQYF.

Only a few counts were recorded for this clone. This chain's CDR3 is CASTPGPGVGYTF. In DNA, the CDR3 is TGTGCCAGCACCCCCGGACCGGGAGTGGGCTACACCTTC. V is TRBV7-9 and J is TRBJ1-2, with unresolved D. Per germline, CDR1 SEHNR and CDR2 FQNEAQ (reference sequence). Trimming took off 7 bases at V and 8 bases at J, with 17 bases between the two ends. This CDR3 spans 13 amino acids. Together with reference TRBV7-9 and TRBJ1-2, the CDR3 gives the full variable domain: DTGVSQNPRHKITKRGQNVTFRCDPISEHNRLYWYRQTLGQGPEFLTYFQNEAQLEKSRLLSDRFSAERPKGSFSTLEIQRTEQGDSAMYLCASTPGPGVGYTFGSGTRLTVV.

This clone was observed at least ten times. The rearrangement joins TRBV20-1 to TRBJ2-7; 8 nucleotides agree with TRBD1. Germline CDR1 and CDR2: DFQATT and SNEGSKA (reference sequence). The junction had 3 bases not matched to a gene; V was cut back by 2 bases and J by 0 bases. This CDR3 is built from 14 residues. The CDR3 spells CSARRTGSSYEQYF. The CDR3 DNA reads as TGCAGTGCTAGACGGACAGGGAGCTCCTACGAGCAGTACTTC.